These 5 T cell receptor beta chains came from one sample sequenced in a study of blood T cells in healthy people across ages. Alongside a J-beta primer mix, a sample-barcoded 5' primer served in a second PCR lasting roughly 7 to 11 cycles. Each CDR3 protein is one row after TCRdb ran MiXCR on the 5' RACE reads. Of 850,000 to 1,000,000 distinct CDR3 sequences in the sample, 45% to 60% were seen once. Sequenced material: blood. These receptors were taken from a woman aged 55-69 years in good health.

The chain is built from TRBV5-1 and TRBJ2-3; weak D call: TRBD1 (5 bases). With 4 bases removed from V and 6 bases from J, the gap between germline ends came to 15 bases. Germline V CDR1 and CDR2: SGHRS, YFSETQ. The CDR3 totals 14 residues. CDR3 DNA: TGCGCCAGCAGCGTAGGCAGGGTGTCGGATACGCAGTATTTT. Protein: CASSVGRVSDTQYF. Using reference TRBV5-1 and TRBJ2-3 for the parts outside the CDR3, the full variable domain is KAGVTQTPRYLIKTRGQQVTLSCSPISGHRSVSWYQQTPGQGLQFLFEYFSETQRNKGNFPGRFSGRQFSNSRSEMNVSTLELGDSALYLCASSVGRVSDTQYFGPGTRLTVL.

V is TRBV4-3 and J is TRBJ2-1; D uncertain. Trimming pared 0 bases from V and 8 bases from J, leaving 14 bases between. This CDR3 has 15 amino acids. The germline V gene has CDR1 LGHNA and CDR2 YSLEER. DNA for the CDR3: TGCGCCAGCAGCCAAGAAGGTAAGGGATCCGATGAGCAGTTCTTC. Its translation is CASSQEGKGSDEQFF.

J is TRBJ2-5 and V is TRBV7-9; D is perhaps TRBD1 (6 bases). The CDR3 has 15 amino acids. From germline, CDR1 is SEHNR and CDR2 FQNEAQ (reference sequence). Trimming removed 5 bases from V and 2 bases from J, with 15 bases in between. CDR3 sequence (DNA): TGTGCCAGCAGCACATCGACAGGCAAACAAGAGACCCAGTACTTC. Translation: CASSTSTGKQETQYF. Complete variable domain (other parts from reference TRBV7-9 and TRBJ2-5): DTGVSQNPRHKITKRGQNVTFRCDPISEHNRLYWYRQTLGQGPEFLTYFQNEAQLEKSRLLSDRFSAERPKGSFSTLEIQRTEQGDSAMYLCASSTSTGKQETQYFGPGTRLLVL.

In its sample, this clonotype was seen a few times. The rearrangement joins TRBV4-2 to TRBJ1-6; a possible D gene is TRBD1 (6 bases). The CDR3 length is 16 residues. Per the germline V gene, CDR1 is LGHNA and CDR2 is YNFKEQ. Trimming stripped 0 bases from V and 13 bases from J, with 19 bases between. As DNA, the CDR3 is TGTGCCAGCAGCCAAGATTCTTACAGGGTGCATATCCCCCTCCACTTT. It specifies CASSQDSYRVHIPLHF.

The V and J genes are TRBV12-3 or TRBV12-4 and TRBJ2-7; 11 nucleotides line up with TRBD2. The CDR3 runs 16 residues. V dropped 2 bases and J dropped 4; count of bases not matched to a gene: 7. The CDR3 bases are TGTGCCAGCAGTTTAACGGCTAGCGGGAGGATTTACGAGCAGTACTTC. The encoded protein is CASSLTASGRIYEQYF.